These T cell receptor beta chains were read from a single sample in a study of T-cell memory formation after mild COVID-19. One entry per CDR3 protein results from TCRdb running MiXCR on the 5' RACE reads. Of approximately 580,000 distinct CDR3 sequences in the sample, 20% were seen once. What was sequenced was PBMCs or a T cell subset sorted from them (not recorded which). These receptor sequences come from an adult woman who had mild COVID-19 (a few samples of this study predate the infection). Cell type and time point are not known. CDR3s include the opening cysteine and the closing phenylalanine or tryptophan. D genes are given only for firm matches. Clone size is not always given. Where it is, it says once, few, many or a class for expanded clones.

d_gene: TRBD1
v_gene: TRBV7-9
j_gene: TRBJ2-5
abundance: NA
CDR3nt: TGTGCCAGCAGACCTAGGACAGGGGGTATGGAGACCCAGTACTTC
CDR3aa: CASRPRTGGMETQYF

d_gene: NA
v_gene: TRBV5-1
j_gene: TRBJ2-2
abundance: NA
CDR3nt: TGCGCCAGCAGCTTGGTTCGGGTAAACACCGGGGAGCTGTTTTTT
CDR3aa: CASSLVRVNTGELFF

d_gene: NA
v_gene: TRBV20-1
j_gene: TRBJ1-1
abundance: NA
CDR3nt: TGCAGTGCTAGAACAATTGTGGGGAACACTGAAGCTTTCTTT
CDR3aa: CSARTIVGNTEAFF

d_gene: TRBD2
v_gene: TRBV2
j_gene: TRBJ2-5
abundance: NA
CDR3nt: TGTGCCAGCAGTGATCCCGGGGGCCTAGCGGGAGAAGAGACCCAGTACTTC
CDR3aa: CASSDPGGLAGEETQYF

d_gene: NA
v_gene: TRBV3-1
j_gene: TRBJ2-3
abundance: NA
CDR3nt: TGTGCCAGCAGCCCTATAGGACTCAGCACAGATACGCAGTATTTT
CDR3aa: CASSPIGLSTDTQYF

d_gene: NA
v_gene: TRBV10-3
j_gene: TRBJ2-7
abundance: many
CDR3nt: TGTGCCATCAGAGAACCGGACTCCTACGAGCAGTACTTC
CDR3aa: CAIREPDSYEQYF

d_gene: NA
v_gene: TRBV29-1
j_gene: TRBJ2-3
abundance: NA
CDR3nt: TGCAGCGTTGAAGGGTTTGGGGGAGATACGCAGTATTTT
CDR3aa: CSVEGFGGDTQYF

d_gene: NA
v_gene: TRBV25-1
j_gene: TRBJ2-5
abundance: few
CDR3nt: TGTGCCAGCAGTGGGGGCCTCATAGTTGGGGAGACCCAGTACTTC
CDR3aa: CASSGGLIVGETQYF

d_gene: TRBD2
v_gene: TRBV12-3/TRBV12-4
j_gene: TRBJ2-1
abundance: many
CDR3nt: TGTGCCAGTAGGACTAGCCGCTACAATGAGCAGTTCTTC
CDR3aa: CASRTSRYNEQFF

d_gene: NA
v_gene: TRBV12-3/TRBV12-4
j_gene: TRBJ2-6
abundance: NA
CDR3nt: TGTGCCAGCAGTTCTCCAGTGCTTCACTCTGGGGCCAACGTCCTGACTTTC
CDR3aa: CASSSPVLHSGANVLTF

d_gene: NA
v_gene: TRBV5-1
j_gene: TRBJ1-5
abundance: few
CDR3nt: TGCGCCAGCAGATATGGGGACCTGGGGGAGCCCCAGCATTTT
CDR3aa: CASRYGDLGEPQHF

d_gene: TRBD1
v_gene: TRBV20-1
j_gene: TRBJ2-2
abundance: NA
CDR3nt: TGCAGTGCTAGCCCCGGGACAGGGCGCACCGGGGAGCTGTTTTTT
CDR3aa: CSASPGTGRTGELFF

d_gene: TRBD2
v_gene: TRBV4-1
j_gene: TRBJ2-3
abundance: NA
CDR3nt: TGCGCCAGCAGCCCACAACTAGCGGGATTCACAGATACGCAGTATTTT
CDR3aa: CASSPQLAGFTDTQYF

d_gene: NA
v_gene: TRBV6-6
j_gene: TRBJ2-3
abundance: many
CDR3nt: TGTGCCAGCAGTTACGGCAGAGACACAGATACGCAGTATTTT
CDR3aa: CASSYGRDTDTQYF

d_gene: NA
v_gene: TRBV18
j_gene: TRBJ2-1
abundance: NA
CDR3nt: TGTGCCAGCTCACCGTCACGGAGCCGCTACAATGAGCAGTTCTTC
CDR3aa: CASSPSRSRYNEQFF

d_gene: NA
v_gene: TRBV6-6
j_gene: TRBJ2-3
abundance: few
CDR3nt: TGTGCCAGCAGTTACTCGATCCCGGGAGTAGGAGGAGATACGCAGTATTTT
CDR3aa: CASSYSIPGVGGDTQYF

d_gene: TRBD2
v_gene: TRBV24-1
j_gene: TRBJ2-7
abundance: few
CDR3nt: TGTGCCACCAGTGAGGTAGCGGGAATAGGACAGTACTTC
CDR3aa: CATSEVAGIGQYF

d_gene: TRBD2
v_gene: TRBV6-1
j_gene: TRBJ2-3
abundance: few
CDR3nt: TGTGCCAGCGGGGGGACTAGCGGGAGGGACCACACAGATACGCAGTATTTT
CDR3aa: CASGGTSGRDHTDTQYF